This T cell receptor beta chain stems from a study of OX40 agonist ivuxolimab in advanced cancers. Per germline, CDR1 MNHGY and CDR2 SAAAGT. V lost 5 bases and J lost 3; bases outside the gene matches: 6. This CDR3 spans 16 amino acids. Only in-frame clones appear in the TCRdb table, and some are missing; sequencing was by immunoSEQ multiplex PCR. The sample carries around 81,000 clones, under 90% recorded once. The chain carries TRBV6-8 and TRBJ2-1, with 11 nucleotides matching TRBD2. The TCR originated in an adult with an advanced solid tumor such as melanoma, head and neck, liver or kidney cancer. The sample consisted of CD4+ or CD8+ T cells sorted from blood, taken in a trial of the OX40 agonist ivuxolimab. The CDR3 nucleotides are TGTGCCAGCAGTCACATACTAGCGGGGGACTACAATGAGCAGTTCTTC. It is translated as CASSHILAGDYNEQFF.